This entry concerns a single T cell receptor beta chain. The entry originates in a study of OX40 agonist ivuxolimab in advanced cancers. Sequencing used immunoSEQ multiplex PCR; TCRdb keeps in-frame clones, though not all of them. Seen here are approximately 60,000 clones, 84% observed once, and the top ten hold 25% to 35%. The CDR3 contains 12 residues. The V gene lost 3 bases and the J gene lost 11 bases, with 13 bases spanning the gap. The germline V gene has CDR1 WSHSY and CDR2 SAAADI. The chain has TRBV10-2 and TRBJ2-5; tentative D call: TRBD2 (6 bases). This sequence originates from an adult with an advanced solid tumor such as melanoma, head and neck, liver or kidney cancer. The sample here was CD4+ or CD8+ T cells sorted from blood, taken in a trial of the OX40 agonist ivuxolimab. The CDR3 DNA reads TGCGCCAGCAGTGAAACCCGGACTACGCAGTACTTC. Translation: CASSETRTTQYF.